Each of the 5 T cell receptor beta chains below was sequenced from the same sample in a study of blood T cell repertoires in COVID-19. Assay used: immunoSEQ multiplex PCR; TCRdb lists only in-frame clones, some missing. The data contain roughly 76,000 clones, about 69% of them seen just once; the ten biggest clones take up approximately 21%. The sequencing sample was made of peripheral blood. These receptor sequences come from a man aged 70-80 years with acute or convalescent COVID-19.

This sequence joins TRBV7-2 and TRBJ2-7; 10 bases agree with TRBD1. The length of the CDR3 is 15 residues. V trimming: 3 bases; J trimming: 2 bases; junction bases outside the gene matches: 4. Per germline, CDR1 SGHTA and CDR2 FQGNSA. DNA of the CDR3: TGTGCCAGCAGCTTCGGACAGGGGGGCCCCTACGAGCAGTACTTC. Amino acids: CASSFGQGGPYEQYF. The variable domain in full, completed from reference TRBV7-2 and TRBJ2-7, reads GAGVSQSPSNKVTEKGKDVELRCDPISGHTALYWYRQSLGQGLEFLIYFQGNSAPDKSGLPSDRFSAERTGGSVSTLTIQRTQQEDSAVYLCASSFGQGGPYEQYFGPGTRLTVT.

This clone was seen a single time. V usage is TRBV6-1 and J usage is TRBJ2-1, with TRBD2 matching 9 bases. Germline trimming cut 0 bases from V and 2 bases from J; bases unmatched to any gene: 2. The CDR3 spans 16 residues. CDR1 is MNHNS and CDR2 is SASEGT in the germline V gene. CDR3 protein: CASSEALAGPYNEQFF. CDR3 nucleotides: TGTGCCAGCAGTGAAGCCCTAGCGGGACCCTACAATGAGCAGTTCTTC.

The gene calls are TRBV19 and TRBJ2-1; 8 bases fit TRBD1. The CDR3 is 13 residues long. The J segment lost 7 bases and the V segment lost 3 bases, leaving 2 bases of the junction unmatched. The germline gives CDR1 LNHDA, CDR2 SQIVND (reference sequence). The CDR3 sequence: CASSIQGANEQFF. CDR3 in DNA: TGTGCCAGTAGTATCCAGGGGGCAAATGAGCAGTTCTTC.

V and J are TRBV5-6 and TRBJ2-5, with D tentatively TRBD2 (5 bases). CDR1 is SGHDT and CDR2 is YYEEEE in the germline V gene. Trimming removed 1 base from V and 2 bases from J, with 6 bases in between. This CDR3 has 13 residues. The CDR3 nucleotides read TGTGCCAGCAGCTTGTGGACTCAAGAGACCCAGTACTTC. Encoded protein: CASSLWTQETQYF.

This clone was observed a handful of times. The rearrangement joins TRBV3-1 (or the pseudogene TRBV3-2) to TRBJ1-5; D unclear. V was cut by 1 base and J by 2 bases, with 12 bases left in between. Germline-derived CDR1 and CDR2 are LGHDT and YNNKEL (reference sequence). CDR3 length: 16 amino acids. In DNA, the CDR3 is TGTGCCAGCAGCCAAGGCGGGAGCCAGGGCAATCAGCCCCAGCATTTT. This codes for CASSQGGSQGNQPQHF.